The next 30 T cell receptor beta chains were all read from a single sample in a study of cytomegalovirus exposure and HLA in healthy donors. With 60 Vbeta and 13 Jbeta primers, the PCR was carried out. TCRdb's table, derived via immunoSEQ multiplex PCR, lists solely in-frame clones and lacks some. The table shows more than 95,000 clones, with roughly 68% occurring only once. What was sequenced was PBMCs. The receptors stem from a woman aged 50 to 65 in good health and CMV-seropositive.

The J gene is TRBJ2-3, the V gene TRBV6-1; a possible D gene is TRBD1 (5 bases). Trimming left V 6 bases short and J 0 bases short, with 13 bases between. The CDR3 sequence is 15 residues long. The germline gives CDR1 MNHNS, CDR2 SASEGT. The CDR3 spells CASSTRGTSTDTQYF. DNA of the CDR3: TGTGCCAGCAGCACAAGGGGTACCAGCACAGATACGCAGTATTTT.

The chain employs TRBV16 and TRBJ2-3; D perhaps matches TRBD1 (5 bases). The germline V gene has CDR1 KGHSY and CDR2 FQNENV. Trimming stripped 2 bases from V and 3 bases from J, with 12 bases between. This CDR3 comprises 15 residues. CDR3 in amino acids: CASSQEYQGTDTQYF. The DNA for the CDR3 is TGTGCCAGCAGCCAAGAGTACCAGGGTACAGATACGCAGTATTTT.

The chain links TRBV5-6 to TRBJ1-5, with D possibly matching TRBD1 (5 bases). CDR3 length: 14 residues. Trimming removed 6 bases at V and 2 bases at J, with 12 bases between. CDR1 and CDR2 (germline): SGHDT, YYEEEE. CDR3 in DNA: TGTGCCAGCAATAATTGGGGGGGCAATCAGCCCCAGCATTTT. Its translation: CASNNWGGNQPQHF.

The gene calls are TRBV7-2 and TRBJ2-7; TRBD1 aligns across 9 bases. Looked up from germline, CDR1 is SGHTA and CDR2 is FQGNSA. The CDR3 length is 15 residues. After removal of 5 bases from V and 2 bases from J, the junction contained 7 bases not matched to a gene. CDR3 residues: CASSSGTGRTYEQYF. Here the CDR3 DNA reads TGTGCCAGCAGCAGCGGGACAGGGAGGACCTACGAGCAGTACTTC.

Here the CDR3 reads CASSERLRSGGLDTQYF. The CDR3 DNA reads as TGTGCCAGCAGTGAAAGACTCAGAAGCGGGGGGCTGGATACGCAGTATTTT. The chain joins TRBV6-1 to TRBJ2-3; TRBD2 agrees at 9 bases. The CDR3 runs 17 residues. With 2 bases clipped from V and 6 bases from J, the junction kept 12 bases outside the gene matches. Germline assignment: CDR1 MNHNS and CDR2 SASEGT.

This clone came up once. The rearrangement uses TRBV30 and TRBJ1-4; 7 nucleotides agree with TRBD1. The length of the CDR3 is 14 residues. CDR1 is GTSNPN, CDR2 SVGIG, per germline (reference sequence). Germline trimming cut 0 bases from V and 8 bases from J; bases unmatched to any gene: 6. The CDR3 sequence: CAWSVQGFGEKLFF. DNA of the CDR3: TGTGCCTGGAGTGTACAGGGGTTCGGGGAAAAACTGTTTTTT.

The CDR3 nucleotides read TGTGCCAGCAGCGGGACTAGGGGGAGGGGTCCAGATACGCAGTATTTT. Residues: CASSGTRGRGPDTQYF. This chain links TRBV5-6 with TRBJ2-3, with TRBD2 identical over 8 bases. The CDR3 sequence is 16 residues long. Germline values: CDR1 SGHDT, CDR2 YYEEEE. V lost 4 bases and J lost 4; bases outside the gene matches: 11.

This sequence joins TRBV11-2 and TRBJ1-6; 7 bases are a match to TRBD1. CDR1 is SGHAT, CDR2 FQNNGV, per germline. V lost 5 bases and J lost 9; bases outside the gene matches: 13. The CDR3 is 16 amino acids. The CDR3: CASSTSPGTEFSPLHF. In DNA form, the CDR3 reads TGTGCCAGCAGCACATCTCCCGGGACAGAGTTTTCACCCCTCCACTTT.

V usage is TRBV11-2 and J usage is TRBJ1-6; TRBD1 matches at 9 bases. Germline V gene lookup returns CDR1 SGHAT and CDR2 FQNNGV. The CDR3 has 18 amino acids. The junction had 4 bases not matched to a gene; V was cut back by 1 base and J by 0 bases. The CDR3 loop reads CASSLVGQGSSYNSPLHF. The DNA for the CDR3 is TGTGCCAGCAGCTTAGTAGGACAGGGGAGCTCCTATAATTCACCCCTCCACTTT.

This clone was seen a handful of times. The chain is built from TRBV11-3 and TRBJ2-2; the match to TRBD1 covers 9 bases. There are 15 residues in the CDR3. The J segment lost 6 bases and the V segment lost 1 base, leaving 3 bases of the junction unmatched. CDR1 is SGHNT, CDR2 YENEEA, per germline. The CDR3 nucleotides are TGTGCCAGCAGCTTAGGGGGACAGGGCGCCGGGGAGCTGTTTTTT. It translates to CASSLGGQGAGELFF. Using reference TRBV11-3 and TRBJ2-2 for the parts outside the CDR3, the full variable domain is EAGVVQSPRYKIIEKKQPVAFWCNPISGHNTLYWYLQNLGQGPELLIRYENEEAVDDSQLPKDRFSAERLKGVDSTLKIQPAELGDSAVYLCASSLGGQGAGELFFGEGSRLTVL.

This clone was seen a handful of times. Here the CDR3 reads CASSRTGTGNQPQHF. In nucleotides, the CDR3 is TGTGCCAGCAGCCGAACAGGGACCGGCAATCAGCCCCAGCATTTT. The chain is built from TRBV7-2 and TRBJ1-5, with a possible D match to TRBD1 (6 bases). CDR1 SGHTA and CDR2 FQGNSA come from the germline V gene. V was trimmed by 5 bases and J by 2 bases, leaving 13 bases between them. This CDR3 spans 15 amino acids.

This clone was seen a handful of times. The V and J genes are TRBV6-6 and TRBJ1-1; TRBD1 might be the D (5 bases). V was pared by 6 bases and J by 1 base, with 9 bases between. This CDR3 region has 13 residues. Germline CDR1 MNHNY, CDR2 SVGAGI (reference sequence). CDR3 amino acids: CASRLQGNTEAFF. CDR3 nucleotide sequence: TGTGCCAGCAGACTTCAGGGGAACACTGAAGCTTTCTTT.

The J gene is TRBJ2-1, the V gene TRBV9, with D perhaps TRBD1 (5 bases). The germline CDR1 and CDR2 sequences are SGDLS and YYNGEE. Trimming took 0 bases from V and 5 from J, leaving 12 bases between them. The CDR3 has 15 residues. Here the CDR3 reads CASSVATWGDNEQFF. The CDR3 DNA follows: TGTGCCAGCAGCGTAGCTACGTGGGGCGACAATGAGCAGTTCTTC. Variable domain in full (rest from reference TRBV9 and TRBJ2-1): DSGVTQTPKHLITATGQRVTLRCSPRSGDLSVYWYQQSLDQGLQFLIQYYNGEERAKGNILERFSAQQFPDLHSELNLSSLELGDSALYFCASSVATWGDNEQFFGPGTRLTVL.

This chain links TRBV4-1 with TRBJ1-5, with 8 bases aligning to TRBD1. Looked up from germline, CDR1 is MGHRA and CDR2 is YSYEKL. Germline trimming cut 4 bases from V and 10 bases from J; bases unmatched to any gene: 9. The CDR3 extends over 14 amino acids. CDR3 loop: CASSLGTGPTPQHF. CDR3 DNA sequence: TGCGCCAGCAGCCTAGGGACAGGCCCAACACCCCAGCATTTT.

The CDR3 coding sequence is TGTGCCATCAGTGAGTCCCCGGGACAGAGACAAGCTTTCTTT. The encoded protein is CAISESPGQRQAFF. The J gene is TRBJ1-1, the V gene TRBV10-3; 7 positions agree with TRBD1. With V trimmed by 0 bases and J by 9 bases, 7 bases remained unmatched. CDR1 and CDR2 from the germline V gene are ENHRY and SYGVKD. The CDR3 is 14 amino acids.

The chain has TRBV28 and TRBJ2-6; the D gene is possibly TRBD1 (6 bases). The CDR3 consists of 15 residues. Germline V gives CDR1 MDHEN, CDR2 SYDVKM. V dropped 4 bases and J dropped 3 bases, with 10 bases sitting between them. CDR3 bases: TGTGCCAGCAGTTCGCAGGGGAGTGGGGCCAACGTCCTGACTTTC. Protein: CASSSQGSGANVLTF.

The chain employs TRBV7-8 and TRBJ1-6, with 9 bases fitting TRBD1. CDR1 is SGHVS and CDR2 is FQNEAQ in the germline V gene. V was pared by 1 base and J by 9 bases, with 10 bases of the junction left unmatched. The CDR3 loop spans 17 amino acids. In nucleotides, the CDR3 is TGTGCCAGCAGCTTAGGGAATCGGGACAGGGTGGCTTCACCCCTCCACTTT. Translated: CASSLGNRDRVASPLHF.

The chain couples TRBV28 to TRBJ1-5, with TRBD1 matching over 10 bases. Germline V CDR1 and CDR2: MDHEN, SYDVKM. The ends lost 5 bases at V and 4 bases at J; junction bases unmatched: 8. The CDR3 sequence is 16 residues long. CDR3 residues: CASSPDRGRRNQPQHF. CDR3 bases: TGTGCCAGCAGTCCAGACAGGGGGCGGAGGAATCAGCCCCAGCATTTT.

The table lists this clone with a few counts. The chain recombines TRBV6-5 with TRBJ2-7; D uncertain. Trimming took off 6 bases at V and 7 bases at J, with 16 bases between the two ends. The CDR3 contains 13 residues. Germline assignment: CDR1 MNHEY and CDR2 SVGAGI. In nucleotides, the CDR3 is TGTGCCAGCAGCCTCGGTTGGAGTCGGGAGCAGTACTTC. Residues: CASSLGWSREQYF.

This clone has more than one count but fewer than ten. V and J are TRBV7-2 and TRBJ1-2; a weak D match, TRBD1 (6 bases). Trimming stripped 5 bases from V and 7 bases from J, with 20 bases between. The V gene's germline CDR1 is SGHTA and CDR2 FQGNSA. The CDR3 covers 15 residues. The CDR3 DNA follows: TGTGCCAGCAGCCCAAGGACAGCGCAGTGGGTTGGCTACACCTTC. The encoded protein is CASSPRTAQWVGYTF.

The V gene is TRBV27, the J gene TRBJ2-1; 8 positions match TRBD2. From germline, CDR1 is MNHEY and CDR2 SMNVEV (reference sequence). This CDR3 contains 15 residues. The J segment lost 2 bases and the V segment lost 5 bases, leaving 5 bases of the junction unmatched. Here the CDR3 reads CASSHGGATYNEQFF. Here the CDR3 DNA reads TGTGCCAGCAGTCACGGGGGGGCTACCTACAATGAGCAGTTCTTC.

The chain uses TRBV27 and TRBJ2-7, with 8 bases matching TRBD1. This CDR3 has 17 residues. After removal of 5 bases from V and 1 base from J, the junction contained 13 bases not matched to a gene. The germline gives CDR1 MNHEY, CDR2 SMNVEV (reference sequence). CDR3 loop: CASSLGYGQGRSYEQYF. The CDR3 DNA sequence: TGTGCCAGCAGTCTAGGATACGGACAGGGCAGGTCCTACGAGCAGTACTTC.

This clone was seen only a few times. The genes are TRBV2 and TRBJ1-1, with 10 bases aligning to TRBD1. Germline CDR1 is SNHLY and CDR2 is FYNNEI. CDR3 length: 14 amino acids. The V and J ends lost 6 bases and 6 bases, in that order; junction bases with no gene match: 7. The CDR3 DNA reads as TGTGCCAGCAGGACAAGGACAGGGGGACCTGAAGCTTTCTTT. It translates to CASRTRTGGPEAFF.

The gene calls are TRBV9 and TRBJ2-5; the D gene is possibly TRBD2 (6 bases). There are 14 residues in the CDR3. Germline values: CDR1 SGDLS, CDR2 YYNGEE. Deletions cut 0 bases from V and 5 bases from J, with 11 bases between. CDR3 nucleotide sequence: TGTGCCAGCAGCGTAGCCACCCGGGGGGAGACCCAGTACTTC. This codes for CASSVATRGETQYF.

The chain carries TRBV5-4 and TRBJ1-1; TRBD1 is a possible D gene (5 bases). CDR1 and CDR2 (germline): SGHNT, YYREEE (reference sequence). Trimming cost V 0 bases and J 4 bases, with 7 bases left between them. CDR3 length: 13 amino acids. The CDR3 loop is CASSLAQGTEAFF. The CDR3, as DNA: TGTGCCAGCAGCTTGGCGCAGGGCACTGAAGCTTTCTTT.

The chain couples TRBV27 to TRBJ1-1, with 7 bases identical to TRBD1. CDR3 length: 15 amino acids. V gave up 6 bases and J gave up 3 bases; unmatched junction bases: 10. CDR1 is MNHEY and CDR2 is SMNVEV in the germline V gene (reference sequence). The CDR3 nucleotides read TGTGCCAGCAGCTCTGGACAGGTTCGGTACACTGAAGCTTTCTTT. Translating gives CASSSGQVRYTEAFF.

Comment on this clone: One end of the junction fails to match germline, which may point to a read error. This sample also contains other DNA sequences that code for the same CDR3. This chain links TRBV6-1 with TRBJ1-3; D gene ambiguous. The CDR3 is made up of 14 amino acids. Germline V lookup: CDR1 MNHNS, CDR2 SASEGT. This CDR3 is CASSERVSGNTIYF. CDR3 in DNA: TGCGCCAGCAGTGAACGAGTCTCTGGAAACACCATATATTTT.

This clone came up once. The chain is built from TRBV19 and TRBJ1-5; 7 bases align to TRBD1. From germline, CDR1 is LNHDA and CDR2 SQIVND (reference sequence). V was clipped by 6 bases and J by 1 base; unmatched bases: 12. The CDR3 covers 17 residues. The DNA of the CDR3 is TGTGCCAGTAGAGGTGGGACAGTGGCTTGGAGCAATCAGCCCCAGCATTTT. Residues: CASRGGTVAWSNQPQHF.

This clone has just one count. This chain connects TRBV19 to TRBJ2-2, with D possibly being TRBD2 (5 bases). Trimming took 3 bases from V and 1 from J, leaving 6 bases between them. The CDR3 covers 14 residues. The germline V gene has CDR1 LNHDA and CDR2 SQIVND (reference sequence). The CDR3 sequence is CASSIRGNTGELFF. CDR3 nucleotide sequence: TGTGCCAGTAGTATTCGGGGGAACACCGGGGAGCTGTTTTTT.

The J gene is TRBJ2-2, the V gene TRBV14; D may be TRBD1 (5 bases). Germline V lookup: CDR1 SGHDN, CDR2 FVKESK. The V end was cut by 0 bases, the J end by 7 bases, with 12 bases between. The CDR3 covers 15 residues. DNA of the CDR3: TGTGCCAGCAGCCAAGATCTGAAGGGGAACGGGGAGCTGTTTTTT. It yields the protein CASSQDLKGNGELFF.